This T cell receptor beta chain was profiled in a study of tumor and adjacent non-tumor tissue in lung cancer. The overall study: Patients comprised roughly 12 adenocarcinoma, a couple of squamous cell carcinoma and 1 small cell lung cancer.

A modified ARM-PCR protocol with three rounds of nested PCR amplified TCRbeta. TCRdb itself ran the multiplex PCR reads through MiXCR, one entry per CDR3 protein. Counted here are 120,000 or so distinct CDR3 sequences, over 65% occurring once; the ten biggest clones make up 9.5% to 15%. The CDR3 spans 14 residues. CDR1 is MNHEY, CDR2 SVGAGI, per germline. No cell sorting was done before RNA was extracted from the tissue. The source of this sequence is a man under 40 with non-small cell lung cancer. The V gene is TRBV6-5, the J gene TRBJ2-5; D is unresolved. Sequencing was carried out using lung tumor tissue. For the CDR3, the DNA is TGTGTGAGCAGGATCGGTTTGGCCCAAGAGACCCAGTACTTC. Residues: CVSRIGLAQETQYF.